This T cell receptor (beta chain) was obtained from a study of post-analysis software for immune sequencing data. Whole-study context: Relapsing-remitting, secondary progressive and progressive-relapsing forms of multiple sclerosis all featured among disease courses.

Findings and limits, study-wide: With TRBV5-6, TRBV5-1 and TRBV20-1 included, about five TRBV segments were more frequent in patients than in controls. F measure showed strong co-clustering of same-batch samples. Relative to controls, patients with multiple sclerosis showed significantly lower normalized Chao1 diversity.

Unique molecular identifiers tagged the TCR beta cDNA libraries. Input of roughly 0.95 to 11 million T cells yielded approximately 500,000 cDNA molecules. Each CDR3 protein is one row after TCRdb ran MiXCR on the PCR reads. The table records roughly 170,000 distinct CDR3 sequences, over 25% of them present only once. At least ten counts were recorded for this clonotype. Its antigen is undetermined. Germline lookup yields CDR1 SQVTM and CDR2 ANQGSEA. The CDR3 extends over 13 amino acids. Trimming at V came to 2 bases and at J to 9 bases, leaving 7 bases not matched to a gene. The clonotype originates from a girl aged 10-17 years with multiple sclerosis. The chain uses TRBV29-1 and TRBJ2-1; 7 bases agree with TRBD1. Material: blood. The CDR3 sequence: CSVERQGKGEQFF. In DNA, the CDR3 is TGCAGCGTTGAAAGACAGGGTAAAGGTGAGCAGTTCTTC.